What follows are 25 T cell receptor beta chains derived from one specimen sequenced in a study of CD8+CD57+ T cells in acquired aplastic anemia. Those patients picked for sequencing had displayed CD8+CD57+ cell expansion on flow cytometry. According to the study, genomic DNA was the template for TCR beta VDJ and CDR3 profiling. TCRdb re-called the reads with MiXCR, one entry per CDR3 protein. Of about 200,000 distinct CDR3 sequences listed, around 49% were seen once; the top ten hold 20%. Sequencing was performed on sorted CD4+, CD8+, or CD8+CD57+ T cells (not recorded which) from PBMCs. The receptors were sampled from a human donor with aplastic anemia.

This CDR3 reads CASSLGWDGDYEQYF. DNA of the CDR3: TGCGCCAGCAGCTTGGGCTGGGACGGAGACTACGAGCAGTACTTC. J is TRBJ2-7 and V is TRBV5-1; D is possibly TRBD1 or TRBD2 (5 bases each). Germline V CDR1 and CDR2: SGHRS, YFSETQ. Trimming cost V 0 bases and J 3 bases, with 13 bases left between them. This CDR3 contains 15 residues.

This clonotype was observed many times. The rearrangement joins TRBV20-1 to TRBJ2-5, with TRBD1 matching 9 bases. The CDR3 runs 15 residues. Germline CDR1 reads DFQATT; CDR2 reads SNEGSKA (reference sequence). V lost 0 bases to trimming and J lost 5 bases; unmatched junction nucleotides: 7. CDR3 protein: CSARDEGQGGETQYF. The CDR3 DNA reads TGCAGTGCTAGAGATGAGGGACAGGGAGGGGAGACCCAGTACTTC.

This chain uses TRBV27 with TRBJ1-1; no reliable D call. The CDR3 spans 13 residues. Trimming shortened V by 8 bases and J by 1 base, and 11 bases separated the two germline ends. Germline CDR1 reads MNHEY; CDR2 reads SMNVEV (reference sequence). The CDR3 reads CASRQQQNTEAFF. Here the CDR3 DNA reads TGTGCCAGCCGGCAGCAGCAGAACACTGAAGCTTTCTTT.

In regard to this clonotype: The DNA is omitted, as the CDR3 cannot be located on it reliably, and the CDR3 follows TCRdb's listing. This chain joins TRBV7-2 and TRBJ2-5; the table assigns TRBD1, which was not confirmed against the DNA. Germline CDR1 and CDR2: SGHTA and FQGNSA. The CDR3 adds up to 20 amino acids, both ends counted. CDR3 in amino acids: CASSFRDSDGYTFGSGTQYF.

A few counts support this clonotype. The chain links TRBV6-4 to TRBJ2-3; 7 bases are a match to TRBD2. The junction had 8 bases not matched to a gene; V was cut back by 5 bases and J by 0 bases. The CDR3 is 16 amino acids. Germline loops: CDR1 MRHNA, CDR2 SNTAGT. As DNA, the CDR3 is TGTGCCAGCAGTTACCAGACTAGCAGCAGCACAGATACGCAGTATTTT. Its protein is CASSYQTSSSTDTQYF.

A remark on this clonotype: At one of its ends the junction is not consistent with the germline gene, which may arise from a read error. The V and J genes are TRBV15 and TRBJ1-1; 9 nucleotides align to TRBD1. The CDR3 covers 9 residues. Germline V gene data show CDR1 as LNHNV and CDR2 as YYDKDF (reference sequence). The CDR3 here is CATSLTGGF. CDR3 nucleotides: TGTGCCACCAGCTTGACAGGGGGTTTT.

The table lists this clonotype with a few counts. V gene TRBV3-1 combines with J gene TRBJ2-6; D ambiguous. The CDR3 is 16 amino acids. Germline values: CDR1 LGHDT, CDR2 YNNKEL (reference sequence). The V end was cut by 4 bases, the J end by 8 bases, with 18 bases between. CDR3 protein: CASSRLRNGSTNVLTF. DNA of the CDR3: TGTGCCAGCAGCCGGCTCCGCAATGGGTCGACCAACGTCCTGACTTTC.

This clonotype was seen at least ten times. This chain links TRBV20-1 with TRBJ1-3, with D perhaps matching TRBD1 (6 bases). This CDR3 has 15 amino acids. Trimming shortened V by 6 bases and J by 0 bases, and 15 bases separated the two germline ends. Germline V lookup: CDR1 DFQATT, CDR2 SNEGSKA (reference sequence). CDR3 amino acids: CSALRGGGSGNTIYF. The CDR3 DNA follows: TGCAGTGCCCTCCGAGGAGGGGGCTCTGGAAACACCATATATTTT.

This rearrangement joins TRBV10-3 to TRBJ2-7; 7 nucleotides line up with TRBD2. Germline V gene sequence: CDR1 ENHRY, CDR2 SYGVKD. Unmatched junction bases numbered 4, after V lost 0 bases and J lost 5 bases. The CDR3 totals 14 residues. CDR3 coding DNA: TGTGCCATCAGTGAGTCTCCAGGGAGGGACGAGCAGTACTTC. It is translated as CAISESPGRDEQYF.

The CDR3 here is CASSSAGPNTEAFF. The CDR3 nucleotides read TGTGCCAGCAGTTCGGCAGGGCCGAACACTGAAGCTTTCTTT. V and J are TRBV7-9 and TRBJ1-1, with a tentative D call TRBD1 (5 bases). The CDR3 runs to 14 residues. The germline gives CDR1 SEHNR, CDR2 FQNEAQ (reference sequence). V was pared by 6 bases and J by 1 base, with 12 bases between. The full variable domain, in which reference TRBV7-9 and TRBJ1-1 provide the parts outside the CDR3, is DTGVSQNPRHKITKRGQNVTFRCDPISEHNRLYWYRQTLGQGPEFLTYFQNEAQLEKSRLLSDRFSAERPKGSFSTLEIQRTEQGDSAMYLCASSSAGPNTEAFFGQGTRLTVV.

This clonotype was recorded many times. The chain uses TRBV28 and TRBJ2-3; D is unresolved. Germline V CDR1 and CDR2: MDHEN, SYDVKM. The CDR3 loop spans 11 amino acids. V was shortened by 6 bases and J by 4 bases, with 5 bases between the two germline ends. In DNA, the CDR3 is TGTGCCAGCAGATTCTCAGATACGCAGTATTTT. Translation: CASRFSDTQYF.

To note about this clonotype: One end of the junction is discordant with germline, which a read error may explain. The chain uses TRBV15 and TRBJ2-1, with 7 bases fitting TRBD1. CDR1 is LNHNV, CDR2 YYDKDF, per germline (reference sequence). The CDR3 length is 16 residues. CDR3 protein: CATRRDLGGRVNEQFF. CDR3 sequence (DNA): TGTGCCACCAGAAGAGATTTAGGGGGCAGGGTCAATGAGCAGTTCTTC.

The gene calls are TRBV2 and TRBJ2-3; no reliable D call. Trimming stripped 9 bases from V and 2 bases from J, with 9 bases between. CDR3 length equals 12 residues. Germline CDR1 reads SNHLY; CDR2 reads FYNNEI. The CDR3 loop is CARVPITDTQYF. The CDR3 nucleotides are TGTGCCAGGGTGCCTATCACAGATACGCAGTATTTT.

This clonotype occurred many times. The rearrangement uses TRBV29-1 and TRBJ2-2, with TRBD2 as a possible D gene (6 bases). Germline V CDR1 and CDR2: SQVTM, ANQGSEA. The CDR3 loop spans 13 amino acids. The V end was cut by 4 bases, the J end by 6 bases, with 12 bases between. The chain's CDR3 is CSVVVSGAGELFF. In nucleotides, the CDR3 is TGCAGCGTTGTAGTCTCGGGAGCCGGGGAGCTGTTTTTT.

This chain links TRBV11-3 with TRBJ2-1, with 14 bases lining up with TRBD2. CDR1 is SGHNT and CDR2 is YENEEA in the germline V gene. V was clipped by 4 bases and J by 1 base; unmatched bases: 6. The CDR3 extends over 18 amino acids. CDR3 residues: CASSSGLAGGFSYNEQFF. CDR3 nucleotide sequence: TGTGCCAGCAGCTCCGGACTAGCGGGGGGCTTTTCCTACAATGAGCAGTTCTTC.

The chain combines TRBV15 with TRBJ1-2; TRBD1 matches at 10 bases. CDR3 length: 16 residues. Germline loops: CDR1 LNHNV, CDR2 YYDKDF (reference sequence). J gave up 3 bases and V 1 base, and 5 bases lay outside the gene matches. Here the CDR3 DNA reads TGTGCCACCAGCAGAGGGGGGACAGGGGCCGACTATGGCTACACCTTC. This codes for CATSRGGTGADYGYTF.

On this clonotype itself: This could be a read error, since a much larger clone is one nucleotide away. The V gene is TRBV5-5, the J gene TRBJ1-1, with TRBD1 matching 8 bases. This CDR3 has 15 amino acids. V lost 6 bases, J lost 4 bases, and 11 bases stayed unmatched. Germline V gene lookup returns CDR1 SGHKS and CDR2 YYEKEE (reference sequence). The CDR3 sequence is CASMRDRISGTEAFF. CDR3 nucleotide sequence: TGTGCCAGCATGCGGGACAGGATAAGCGGCACTGAAGCTTTCTTT.

The table lists this clonotype with a few counts. The chain has TRBV3-1 and TRBJ2-7; 11 bases align to TRBD2. The CDR3 length is 15 residues. Per the germline V gene, CDR1 is LGHDT and CDR2 is YNNKEL (reference sequence). Unmatched junction bases numbered 8, after V lost 6 bases and J lost 4 bases. Written as DNA, the CDR3 is TGTGCCAGCAGTAGCGGGGGGGCCGGGCAGTACGAGCAGTACTTC. Its protein product is CASSSGGAGQYEQYF.

This clonotype was seen at least ten times. The rearrangement joins TRBV19 to TRBJ2-7, with D perhaps TRBD2 (5 bases). This CDR3 has 15 amino acids. Trimming took off 4 bases at V and 2 bases at J, with 15 bases between the two ends. CDR1 and CDR2 from the germline V gene are LNHDA and SQIVND (reference sequence). This chain's CDR3 is CASSRGRQVAYEQYF. The CDR3, as DNA: TGTGCCAGTAGTAGAGGGCGGCAGGTGGCCTACGAGCAGTACTTC.

The rearrangement uses TRBV9 and TRBJ2-5, with D tentatively TRBD2 (5 bases). Trimming left V 5 bases short and J 0 bases short, with 11 bases between. This CDR3 spans 14 amino acids. The germline CDR1 and CDR2 sequences are SGDLS and YYNGEE. The CDR3 reads CASSLDGDQETQYF. In DNA, the CDR3 is TGTGCCAGCAGTTTGGACGGGGACCAAGAGACCCAGTACTTC.

This clonotype was recorded a few times. This rearrangement joins TRBV6-5 to TRBJ1-6; tentatively, D is TRBD1 (6 bases). The CDR3 has 14 amino acids. The germline CDR1 and CDR2 sequences are MNHEY and SVGAGI. V lost 10 bases to trimming and J lost 5 bases, with 15 bases between them. CDR3 nucleotides: TGTGCCATCAATGGGGGGGCAGATAATTCACCCCTCCACTTT. This sequence encodes CAINGGADNSPLHF.

This clonotype was counted ten times or more. The chain links TRBV19 to TRBJ1-5; D remains ambiguous. Trimming cost V 3 bases and J 2 bases, with 11 bases left between them. Per the germline V gene, CDR1 is LNHDA and CDR2 is SQIVND (reference sequence). This CDR3 comprises 15 residues. CDR3 residues: CASSIRQEGNQPQHF. CDR3 DNA sequence: TGTGCCAGTAGTATTAGGCAGGAGGGCAATCAGCCCCAGCATTTT.

This clonotype was seen more than once but under ten times. The rearrangement links TRBV5-8 to TRBJ1-5; a possible D gene is TRBD1 (5 bases). Deletions cut 0 bases from V and 8 bases from J, with 18 bases between. Per the germline V gene, CDR1 is SGHTS and CDR2 is YDEGEE. CDR3 length: 16 residues. The CDR3 nucleotides read TGTGCCAGCAGCTTGGGGGGGGGTTCAGCCCCGGAGCCCCAGCATTTT. This codes for CASSLGGGSAPEPQHF.

The rearrangement uses TRBV27 and TRBJ1-5; D call uncertain. V was clipped by 6 bases and J by 6 bases, with 18 bases between them. The CDR3 has 15 amino acids. CDR1 and CDR2 from the germline V gene are MNHEY and SMNVEV (reference sequence). The CDR3 region has the DNA TGTGCCAGCAGATCAACTGGGCGTTTACGTCAGCCCCAGCATTTT. This gives the protein CASRSTGRLRQPQHF.

The V call is TRBV7-9, the J call TRBJ1-1; D may be TRBD1 (5 bases). The V and J ends lost 5 bases and 1 base respectively, with 11 bases between them. CDR3 size: 14 residues. From germline, CDR1 is SEHNR and CDR2 FQNEAQ (reference sequence). The CDR3 reads CASSPGPPNTEAFF. The CDR3 DNA is TGTGCCAGCAGCCCAGGGCCCCCGAACACTGAAGCTTTCTTT.